This paragraph covers one T cell receptor beta chain sequence. RNA in amounts of roughly 0.45 to 1 ug was reverse transcribed with random hexamers. TCRdb passed the immunoSEQ multiplex PCR reads through MiXCR, listing each CDR3 protein once. The table has around 270,000 distinct CDR3 sequences, 65% to 90% seen once; the top ten hold around 0.2%. This sample stems from a study of CD8 T cells in Susac syndrome. CDR1 and CDR2 (germline): SQVTM, ANQGSEA. The CDR3 runs 15 residues. V was pared by 7 bases and J by 0 bases, with 16 bases between. What was sequenced was CD8+ T cells from PBMCs. This chain uses TRBV29-1 with TRBJ2-1; tentative D call: TRBD2 (6 bases). This receptor was obtained from a human donor with multiple sclerosis. This CDR3 reads CSAPSGPSSYNEQFF. As DNA, the CDR3 is TGCAGCGCCCCAAGCGGGCCGAGCTCCTACAATGAGCAGTTCTTC.